What follows are 17 T cell receptor beta chains derived from one specimen sequenced in a study of cytomegalovirus exposure and HLA in healthy donors. This PCR relied on a set of 60 Vbeta primers and 13 Jbeta primers. TCRdb's table, derived via immunoSEQ multiplex PCR, lists solely in-frame clones and lacks some. This sample contains around 52,000 clones. The sample consisted of PBMCs. The receptors stem from a woman aged 45-65 years in good health and CMV-seropositive.

The V and J genes are TRBV7-9 and TRBJ2-7, with D perhaps TRBD2 (7 bases). Germline V gene sequence: CDR1 SEHNR, CDR2 FQNEAQ (reference sequence). The CDR3 totals 15 residues. The V end lost 2 bases, the J end lost 4 bases, and 15 bases lay between the germline ends. CDR3 nucleotide sequence: TGTGCCAGCAGCTTAACTCAGGGGAGGGGGTACGAGCAGTACTTC. As protein: CASSLTQGRGYEQYF.

The chain couples TRBV30 to TRBJ1-4, with 9 bases that match TRBD1. The ends lost 8 bases at V and 6 bases at J; junction bases unmatched: 13. The CDR3 has 15 residues. Germline V lookup: CDR1 GTSNPN, CDR2 SVGIG (reference sequence). The CDR3 spells CAVGRFDRGYEKLFF. CDR3 bases: TGTGCCGTAGGCCGATTCGACAGGGGGTATGAAAAACTGTTTTTT.

This chain joins TRBV5-1 and TRBJ1-6; TRBD1 agrees at 9 bases. V gave up 5 bases and J gave up 7 bases; unmatched junction bases: 4. The CDR3 extends over 14 amino acids. CDR1 is SGHRS and CDR2 is YFSETQ in the germline V gene. As DNA, the CDR3 is TGCGCCAGCAGTTCCGGGACAGGGAATTCACCCCTCCACTTT. It is translated as CASSSGTGNSPLHF.

The J gene is TRBJ2-7, the V gene TRBV29-1, with 8 bases matching TRBD2. The CDR3 is 13 residues long. Germline V gene data show CDR1 as SQVTM and CDR2 as ANQGSEA. Trimming cost V 3 bases and J 1 base; bases outside gene matches: 2. The CDR3 DNA is TGCAGCGTTGATGCTAGCGGGTCCTACGAGCAGTACTTC. Protein product: CSVDASGSYEQYF.

This chain links TRBV30 with TRBJ1-3, with D possibly matching TRBD1 (5 bases). The CDR3 runs to 13 residues. Trimming cost V 2 bases and J 3 bases, with 8 bases left between them. The germline gives CDR1 GTSNPN, CDR2 SVGIG (reference sequence). CDR3 nucleotides: TGTGCCTGGAGTTGGGGGGTTGGAAACACCATATATTTT. Translating it yields CAWSWGVGNTIYF.

The chain employs TRBV20-1 and TRBJ1-2; D not certain. The ends were cut back, 3 bases at V and 4 bases at J, with 6 bases in the middle. Looked up from germline, CDR1 is DFQATT and CDR2 is SNEGSKA (reference sequence). This CDR3 comprises 11 residues. The DNA for the CDR3 is TGCAGTGCTAGGCTGAGCTATGGCTACACCTTC. This encodes CSARLSYGYTF.

The rearrangement links TRBV9 to TRBJ1-3; D call uncertain. There are 14 residues in the CDR3. V was clipped by 1 base and J by 0 bases, with 5 bases between them. Germline V lookup: CDR1 SGDLS, CDR2 YYNGEE. In DNA, the CDR3 is TGTGCCAGCAGCGTATTCAGCTCTGGAAACACCATATATTTT. This sequence encodes CASSVFSSGNTIYF.

This chain links TRBV7-8 with TRBJ2-7; TRBD2 matches 10 bases. CDR1 and CDR2 from the germline V gene are SGHVS and FQNEAQ. The CDR3 sequence is 15 residues long. The J segment lost 3 bases and the V segment lost 4 bases, leaving 6 bases of the junction unmatched. In nucleotides, the CDR3 is TGTGCCAGCAGCTCGGGGGGACTAGCGCGCTACGAGCAGTACTTC. Translated, it gives CASSSGGLARYEQYF.

V usage is TRBV5-1 and J usage is TRBJ1-2, with TRBD1 matching 9 bases. Trimming took 0 bases from V and 5 from J; bases not matched to a gene: 5. Germline CDR1 and CDR2: SGHRS and YFSETQ. There are 15 residues in the CDR3. The CDR3 reads CASSLGTGDEYGYTF. The DNA of the CDR3 is TGCGCCAGCAGCTTGGGGACAGGGGACGAGTATGGCTACACCTTC.

This chain connects TRBV30 to TRBJ2-3; D is perhaps TRBD2 (5 bases). The germline CDR1 and CDR2 sequences are GTSNPN and SVGIG (reference sequence). This CDR3 has 16 amino acids. Deletions cut 3 bases from V and 0 bases from J, with 16 bases between. The CDR3 sequence is CAWSALSRTSTDTQYF. The CDR3 bases are TGTGCCTGGAGCGCCTTAAGTCGGACTAGCACAGATACGCAGTATTTT.

The V gene is TRBV5-1, the J gene TRBJ1-2; TRBD1 matches 12 bases. J lost 4 bases, V lost 4 bases, and 5 bases had no gene match. The CDR3 extends over 15 amino acids. Germline V gene sequence: CDR1 SGHRS, CDR2 YFSETQ. CDR3 loop: CASSRGTGGSYGYTF. CDR3 DNA sequence: TGCGCCAGCAGCAGAGGGACAGGGGGCAGCTATGGCTACACCTTC.

V gene TRBV6-1 combines with J gene TRBJ1-5, with a possible D match to TRBD1 (5 bases). The germline V gene encodes CDR1 MNHNS and CDR2 SASEGT. Trimming stripped 5 bases from V and 0 bases from J, with 11 bases between. This CDR3 region has 15 residues. The CDR3 spells CASSIGGTSNQPQHF. CDR3 sequence (DNA): TGTGCCAGCAGTATAGGAGGGACTAGCAATCAGCCCCAGCATTTT.

The chain is built from TRBV6-1 and TRBJ2-4; 8 bases map to TRBD2. V was pared by 1 base and J by 16 bases, with 9 bases of the junction left unmatched. Germline V CDR1 and CDR2: MNHNS, SASEGT. The CDR3 is 13 amino acids. This chain's CDR3 is CASSEDWLAGFYF. The CDR3 coding sequence is TGTGCCAGCAGTGAAGATTGGCTAGCGGGTTTTTACTTC.

This chain uses TRBV6-5 with TRBJ1-2; 7 bases map to TRBD1. Germline V gene sequence: CDR1 MNHEY, CDR2 SVGAGI. This CDR3 is built from 13 residues. The trim removed 6 bases at V and 5 bases at J, leaving 6 bases unmatched. For the CDR3, the DNA is TGTGCCAGCAGCCCAGACAGGGCTTATGGCTACACCTTC. Translated, it gives CASSPDRAYGYTF.

The chain joins TRBV19 to TRBJ1-2, with a possible D match to TRBD1 (6 bases). The CDR3 consists of 15 residues. CDR1 is LNHDA and CDR2 is SQIVND in the germline V gene (reference sequence). V was cut by 6 bases and J by 2 bases, with 16 bases left in between. The CDR3 protein is CASSVQGRSNYGYTF. DNA of the CDR3: TGTGCCAGTAGCGTACAGGGCAGGAGCAACTATGGCTACACCTTC. Full variable domain (outside the CDR3, taken from reference TRBV19 and TRBJ1-2): DGGITQSPKYLFRKEGQNVTLSCEQNLNHDAMYWYRQDPGQGLRLIYYSQIVNDFQKGDIAEGYSVSREKKESFPLTVTSAQKNPTAFYLCASSVQGRSNYGYTFGSGTRLTVV.

V usage is TRBV30 and J usage is TRBJ2-7, with D perhaps TRBD1 (6 bases). Germline V gene data show CDR1 as GTSNPN and CDR2 as SVGIG (reference sequence). The CDR3 consists of 12 residues. Trimming removed 2 bases at V and 2 bases at J, with 7 bases between. The CDR3 DNA reads as TGTGCCTGGAGTAGGGGGACCTACGAGCAGTACTTC. Amino acids: CAWSRGTYEQYF.

The chain is built from TRBV30 and TRBJ2-7; TRBD1 matches at 7 bases. CDR1 and CDR2 from the germline V gene are GTSNPN and SVGIG (reference sequence). The trim removed 5 bases at V and 2 bases at J, leaving 6 bases unmatched. The CDR3 is 13 residues long. CDR3 sequence reads: CAWAPTGPYEQYF. The CDR3 DNA reads as TGTGCCTGGGCCCCGACAGGGCCCTACGAGCAGTACTTC.